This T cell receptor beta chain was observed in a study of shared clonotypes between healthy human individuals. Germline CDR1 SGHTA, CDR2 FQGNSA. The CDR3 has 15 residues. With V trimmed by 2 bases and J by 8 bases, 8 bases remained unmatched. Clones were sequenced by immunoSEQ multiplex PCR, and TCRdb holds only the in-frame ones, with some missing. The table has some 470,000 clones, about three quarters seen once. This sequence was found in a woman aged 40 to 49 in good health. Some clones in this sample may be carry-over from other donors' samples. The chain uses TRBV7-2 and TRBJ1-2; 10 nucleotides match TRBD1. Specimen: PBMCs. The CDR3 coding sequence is TGTGCCAGCAGCTTAAACCCAGGGACAGGGGAAGGCTACACCTTC. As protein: CASSLNPGTGEGYTF.